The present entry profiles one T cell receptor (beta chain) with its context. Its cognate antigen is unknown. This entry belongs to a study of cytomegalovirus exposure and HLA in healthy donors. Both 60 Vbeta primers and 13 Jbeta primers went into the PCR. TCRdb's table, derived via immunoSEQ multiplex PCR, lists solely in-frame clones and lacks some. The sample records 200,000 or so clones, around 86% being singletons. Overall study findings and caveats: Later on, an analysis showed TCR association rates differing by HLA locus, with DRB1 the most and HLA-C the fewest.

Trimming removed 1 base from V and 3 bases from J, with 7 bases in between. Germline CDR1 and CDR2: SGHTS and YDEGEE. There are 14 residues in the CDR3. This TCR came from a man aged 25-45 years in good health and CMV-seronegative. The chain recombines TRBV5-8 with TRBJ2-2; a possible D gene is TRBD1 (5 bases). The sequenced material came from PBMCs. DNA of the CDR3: TGTGCCAGCAGCTTGCGCAGGGACACCGGGGAGCTGTTTTTT. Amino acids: CASSLRRDTGELFF.